Listed below are T cell receptor beta chains from one sample, sequenced in a study of T cell repertoires in cytomegalovirus infection. One entry per CDR3 protein results from TCRdb running MiXCR on the reads. This sample has some 320,000 distinct CDR3 sequences, with more than 8% found just once. The specimen sequenced was PBMCs. These receptor sequences come from a human donor in good health (CMV status not recorded). Some clones in this sample may be carry-over from other donors' samples. Each CDR3 is given with its conserved first and last residue. The order of the fields is clone size, D gene, V gene, J gene, CDR3 DNA, CDR3 protein. The D gene is left open where the match is weak. Clone size is not always given. Where it is, it says once, few, many or a class for expanded clones.

>NA|NA|TRBV6-8|TRBJ2-1
TGTGCCAGCAGGGGACGCGGGGACTACAATGAGCAGTTCTTC
CASRGRGDYNEQFF
>few|TRBD2|TRBV28|TRBJ2-5
TGTGCCAGCAGTCCTCCCTCGCGGCGGGGGGAGACCCAGTACTTC
CASSPPSRRGETQYF
>NA|NA|TRBV4-3|TRBJ2-1
TGCGCCAGCAGCCAACTAGCCCTTGACAGGCACAGGGACAATGAGCAGTTCTTC
CASSQLALDRHRDNEQFF
>NA|NA|TRBV2|TRBJ1-1
TGTGCCAGCTGCACAGAAATGAACACTGAAGCTTTCTTT
CASCTEMNTEAFF
>NA|NA|TRBV19|TRBJ2-1
TGTGCCAGCCGCTGGGACACCCGAAATGAGCAGTTCTTC
CASRWDTRNEQFF
>few|NA|TRBV3-1|TRBJ2-7
TGTGCCAGCAGCCACTTGGGTGAGTCCGTCCCCTACGAGCAGTACTTC
CASSHLGESVPYEQYF
>few|TRBD1|TRBV20-1|TRBJ2-2
TGCAGTGCTAGAGGGACAGGCGGCGGCGGGGAGCTGTTTTTT
CSARGTGGGGELFF
>many|NA|TRBV12-3/TRBV12-4|TRBJ1-5
TGTGCCAGCAGTTTTGGTGACGGAAATCAGCCCCAGCATTTT
CASSFGDGNQPQHF
>many|TRBD1|TRBV7-2|TRBJ2-1
TGTGCCAGCAGTTCGGGACAGATCGTTGAGCAGTTCTTC
CASSSGQIVEQFF
>NA|TRBD1|TRBV6-6|TRBJ2-7
TGTGCCAGCAAGAACAGGGGGTCCTACAATGAGCAGTACTTC
CASKNRGSYNEQYF
>NA|TRBD1|TRBV19|TRBJ2-1
TGTGCCAGTAGTCCCCTACCGGGACAGGGGCACTATGAGCAGTTCTTC
CASSPLPGQGHYEQFF
>many|TRBD1|TRBV11-2|TRBJ2-7
TGTGCCAGCAGCTTAGAATGGGACAGGATCTACGAGCAGTACTTC
CASSLEWDRIYEQYF
>NA|NA|TRBV6-5|TRBJ1-1
TGTGCCAGCAGCCGGGACATAATGAACACTGAAGCTTTCTTT
CASSRDIMNTEAFF
>few|TRBD1|TRBV28|TRBJ1-5
TGTGCCACCCTAGACAGGGGGCGGCAGCCCCAGCATTTT
CATLDRGRQPQHF
>many|NA|TRBV20-1|TRBJ1-5
TGCAGTGCCAGAAGGGCCCAGGGGCTGAGAGCCCAGCATTTT
CSARRAQGLRAQHF
>few|NA|TRBV20-1|TRBJ1-4
TGCAGTGCTAGTGGAAGGGATGAAAAACTGTTTTTT
CSASGRDEKLFF
>many|TRBD2|TRBV6-2/TRBV6-3|TRBJ2-3
TGTGCCAGCAGTTACTCGACGGGACTAGCGGGAGTCGGTACGCAGTATTTT
CASSYSTGLAGVGTQYF
>many|TRBD2|TRBV27|TRBJ2-3
TGTGCCAGCAGTTTATCGTCTAGCGGGAGGGCCGTAGATACGCAGTATTTT
CASSLSSSGRAVDTQYF
>NA|NA|TRBV6-1|TRBJ1-3
TGTGCCAGCACGTCGGGAGGAACAGGTTCTGGAAACACCATATATTTT
CASTSGGTGSGNTIYF
>NA|NA|TRBV7-2|TRBJ2-5
TGTGCCAGCAGCTTAGCAGGGTTCAAAGAGACCCAGTACTTC
CASSLAGFKETQYF
>NA|NA|TRBV20-1|TRBJ2-7
TGCAGTGTATCCTCTCGGACAGCCTACGAGCAGTACTTC
CSVSSRTAYEQYF
>many|NA|TRBV2|TRBJ1-5
TGTGCCAGCAGTGTCGGACGTCGACTCAATCAGCCCCAGCATTTT
CASSVGRRLNQPQHF
>few|NA|TRBV2|TRBJ1-2
TGTGCCAGCAGCCGGGGGCAGGGAGCTAACTATGGCTACACCTTC
CASSRGQGANYGYTF
>NA|NA|TRBV2|TRBJ2-1
TGTGCCAGCAGTGATAGAGCGGGTGGGGATGAGCAGTTCTTC
CASSDRAGGDEQFF
>few|TRBD1|TRBV12-3/TRBV12-4|TRBJ1-5
TGTGCCAGCAGCCTGACAGGGGGCAGACAGCCCCAGCATTTT
CASSLTGGRQPQHF
>many|NA|TRBV7-3|TRBJ2-7
TGTGCCAGCAGCCTTAGGGAGAGCCGGAGGGTCCACGAGCAGTACTTC
CASSLRESRRVHEQYF
>NA|NA|TRBV11-2|TRBJ2-7
TGTGCCAGCAGCTTAGTGTCTAATTGGGGGCCCACGTCCTACGAGCAGTACTTC
CASSLVSNWGPTSYEQYF